This passage covers 9 T cell receptor beta chains from one sample sequenced in a study of Ad26.COV2.S vaccination and SARS-CoV-2 variants. The table came from immunoSEQ multiplex PCR; TCRdb's copy has only in-frame clones and leaves some out. The sample has 300,000 to 450,000 clones, about 92% seen once. The sequencing used peripheral blood, collected after recovery from COVID-19. The receptors originated from a human donor who had recovered from COVID-19.

V gene TRBV3-1 (or the pseudogene TRBV3-2) combines with J gene TRBJ2-7; 10 nucleotides agree with TRBD2. V was clipped by 4 bases and J by 2 bases; unmatched bases: 2. Germline loops: CDR1 LGHDT, CDR2 YNNKEL (reference sequence). This CDR3 is 14 amino acids long. CDR3: CASSRSGGAYEQYF. CDR3 sequence (DNA): TGTGCCAGCAGCCGGAGCGGGGGGGCCTACGAGCAGTACTTC.

The chain joins TRBV6-4 to TRBJ1-1, with D uncertain. The CDR3 runs to 13 residues. Deletions cut 5 bases from V and 0 bases from J, with 7 bases between. From germline, CDR1 is MRHNA and CDR2 SNTAGT. Written as DNA, the CDR3 is TGTGCCAGCAGTAACAGCATGAACACTGAAGCTTTCTTT. Protein: CASSNSMNTEAFF.

The V and J genes are TRBV13 and TRBJ2-3; D perhaps matches TRBD2 (6 bases). Deletions cut 3 bases from V and 2 bases from J, with 12 bases between. Germline V gives CDR1 PRHDT, CDR2 FYEKMQ (reference sequence). This CDR3 has 15 amino acids. The CDR3 DNA is TGTGCCAGCAGCTTCAGGCGGGGTGCCACAGATACGCAGTATTTT. Translated, it gives CASSFRRGATDTQYF.

V gene TRBV9 combines with J gene TRBJ2-1, with 9 bases that match TRBD1. This CDR3 contains 16 residues. V lost 2 bases, J lost 3 bases, and 6 bases stayed unmatched. Germline V gives CDR1 SGDLS, CDR2 YYNGEE. DNA of the CDR3: TGTGCCAGCAGCGTGGGCGGACAGGGGTACTACAATGAGCAGTTCTTC. This sequence encodes CASSVGGQGYYNEQFF. Combining the CDR3 with reference TRBV9 and TRBJ2-1 gives the whole variable domain DSGVTQTPKHLITATGQRVTLRCSPRSGDLSVYWYQQSLDQGLQFLIQYYNGEERAKGNILERFSAQQFPDLHSELNLSSLELGDSALYFCASSVGGQGYYNEQFFGPGTRLTVL.

As DNA, the CDR3 is TGCAGCGTTCGCTGGACGGGACGGACTGAAGCTTTCTTT. It specifies CSVRWTGRTEAFF. The rearrangement joins TRBV29-1 to TRBJ1-1, with D maybe TRBD1 (5 bases). This CDR3 spans 13 amino acids. Trimming took 5 bases from V and 5 from J, leaving 15 bases between them. The V gene's germline CDR1 is SQVTM and CDR2 ANQGSEA.

The chain combines TRBV5-6 with TRBJ1-2, with TRBD1 matching over 11 bases. CDR1 is SGHDT, CDR2 YYEEEE, per germline. This CDR3 is built from 14 residues. The J segment lost 2 bases and the V segment lost 3 bases, leaving 0 bases of the junction unmatched. The CDR3 region is CASSWDRGNYGYTF. The CDR3 nucleotides are TGTGCCAGCAGCTGGGACAGGGGGAACTATGGCTACACCTTC.

The CDR3 sequence: CASTPARGKVEQFF. CDR3 DNA sequence: TGTGCCAGCACCCCAGCGCGGGGGAAGGTAGAGCAGTTCTTC. The genes are TRBV7-2 and TRBJ2-1; 7 positions match TRBD2. V was clipped by 7 bases and J by 10 bases; unmatched bases: 13. Germline V lookup: CDR1 SGHTA, CDR2 FQGNSA. This CDR3 is 14 amino acids long.

V usage is TRBV5-1 and J usage is TRBJ2-2; a possible D gene is TRBD1 (5 bases). The V gene lost 5 bases and the J gene lost 4 bases, with 9 bases spanning the gap. This CDR3 has 13 amino acids. CDR1 is SGHRS, CDR2 YFSETQ, per germline. The CDR3 nucleotides read TGCGCCAGCAGTTCAGGGATCACCGGGGAGCTGTTTTTT. It specifies CASSSGITGELFF.

V and J are TRBV19 and TRBJ1-6; 9 nucleotides line up with TRBD1. Germline CDR1 reads LNHDA; CDR2 reads SQIVND (reference sequence). Unmatched junction bases numbered 3, after V lost 5 bases and J lost 7 bases. CDR3 length: 14 residues. The CDR3 sequence is CASSPGTGNSPLHF. The CDR3 nucleotides are TGTGCCAGTAGTCCAGGGACAGGGAATTCACCCCTCCACTTT.